These 20 T cell receptor beta chains came from one sample sequenced in a study. Using its own MiXCR run on the RT-PCR reads, TCRdb lists one record per CDR3 protein. This sample carries about 700,000 distinct CDR3 sequences, approximately 14% of them seen once, and the ten largest clones take 3.6%. The specimen sequenced was memory CD4+ T cells from blood. Receptors were obtained from a female donor in good health, serving as a healthy control.

The sample holds a few counts of this clonotype. This chain connects TRBV7-2 to TRBJ2-7, with 8 bases that match TRBD1. The CDR3 has 14 amino acids. Germline assignment: CDR1 SGHTA and CDR2 FQGNSA. With 4 bases clipped from V and 0 bases from J, the junction kept 2 bases outside the gene matches. CDR3 in DNA: TGTGCCAGCAGCTGGGACAGGTACTCCTACGAGCAGTACTTC. Residues: CASSWDRYSYEQYF.

This clonotype has a count of ten or more. The chain joins TRBV6-5 to TRBJ2-3; possible D gene TRBD1, 5 bases. Germline CDR1 MNHEY, CDR2 SVGAGI. V lost 2 bases and J lost 6, with 9 bases in between. The length of the CDR3 is 13 residues. For the CDR3, the DNA is TGTGCCAGCAGTTACAGGGGAATGGATACGCAGTATTTT. Its protein product is CASSYRGMDTQYF.

This clonotype was counted only a few times. The rearrangement joins TRBV27 to TRBJ2-7, with 10 bases lining up with TRBD1. Trimming removed 2 bases from V and 4 bases from J; junction bases left unmatched: 17. The CDR3 contains 19 residues. Germline assignment: CDR1 MNHEY and CDR2 SMNVEV (reference sequence). CDR3 sequence: CASSLMRDRGGTVGYEQYF. The CDR3 DNA reads TGTGCCAGCAGTTTAATGAGGGACAGGGGCGGCACAGTTGGGTACGAGCAGTACTTC.

This clonotype was seen at least ten times. The V gene is TRBV4-1, the J gene TRBJ2-5, with D perhaps matching TRBD2 (5 bases). Germline V gene data show CDR1 as MGHRA and CDR2 as YSYEKL. The V end was cut by 3 bases, the J end by 5 bases, with 16 bases between. The CDR3 has 15 residues. CDR3 protein: CASSHPGITGETQYF. CDR3 coding DNA: TGCGCCAGCAGCCACCCGGGGATTACCGGGGAGACCCAGTACTTC.

The chain carries TRBV6-7 and TRBJ2-1, with 8 bases aligning to TRBD2. TRBV6-7 falls under the ORF class, with uncertain function. There are 14 residues in the CDR3. After removal of 8 bases from V and 8 bases from J, the junction contained 11 bases not matched to a gene. CDR3 region: CASPPGLGYHEQFF. CDR3 nucleotide sequence: TGTGCCAGCCCGCCGGGACTAGGATACCATGAGCAGTTCTTC.

This clonotype occurred a few times. V usage is TRBV20-1 and J usage is TRBJ1-6, with 10 positions matching TRBD1. In germline, CDR1 is DFQATT, CDR2 SNEGSKA (reference sequence). V was pared by 5 bases and J by 10 bases, with 5 bases of the junction left unmatched. This CDR3 is built from 13 residues. The CDR3 DNA is TGCAGTGCTGAACGGGACAGGGGATCACCCCTCCACTTT. Translation gives CSAERDRGSPLHF.

Only a few counts were recorded for this clonotype. The chain couples TRBV12-3 or TRBV12-4 to TRBJ2-1; no firm D call. Trimming took 9 bases from V and 3 from J, leaving 18 bases between them. The CDR3 totals 15 residues. Here the CDR3 reads CASSLKRDGYNEQFF. For the CDR3, the DNA is TGTGCCAGTTCCCTTAAGAGAGACGGCTACAATGAGCAGTTCTTC.

V is TRBV6-8 and J is TRBJ1-1; 7 bases fit TRBD1. The CDR3 sequence is 16 residues long. Germline trimming cut 5 bases from V and 11 bases from J; bases unmatched to any gene: 20. The germline CDR1 and CDR2 sequences are MNHGY and SAAAGT. In DNA, the CDR3 is TGTGCCAGCAGTCCACAGGGGCGGAGTGAGACATGTGGGGCTTTCTTT. This encodes CASSPQGRSETCGAFF.

This clonotype was recorded at least ten times. The gene calls are TRBV24-1 and TRBJ2-3; D assignment may be TRBD1 or TRBD2 (5 bases each). There are 16 residues in the CDR3. V dropped 3 bases and J dropped 0 bases, with 12 bases sitting between them. The germline CDR1 and CDR2 sequences are KGHDR and SFDVKD. The CDR3 loop reads CATSDTSRDSTDTQYF. In nucleotides, the CDR3 is TGTGCCACCAGTGATACTTCCCGGGACAGCACAGATACGCAGTATTTT.

This clonotype was detected a few times. This chain connects TRBV20-1 to TRBJ2-1; tentatively, D is TRBD2 (6 bases). Trimming stripped 0 bases from V and 12 bases from J, with 21 bases between. The CDR3 is 15 residues long. CDR1 and CDR2 (germline): DFQATT, SNEGSKA (reference sequence). CDR3 nucleotides: TGCAGTGCTAGAGATGTGGTGATCTCCGACGGGAGGCAGTTCTTC. Translating gives CSARDVVISDGRQFF.

Many counts were recorded for this clonotype. This rearrangement joins TRBV12-3 or TRBV12-4 to TRBJ1-1; 12 bases match TRBD1. V gave up 6 bases and J gave up 6 bases; unmatched junction bases: 11. This CDR3 is 16 amino acids long. The CDR3 protein is CASRQDAGTGGSEAFF. The CDR3 nucleotides are TGTGCCAGCAGACAAGACGCCGGGACAGGGGGCTCTGAAGCTTTCTTT.

Only a few counts were recorded for this clonotype. The rearrangement links TRBV5-1 to TRBJ1-4, with TRBD1 matching 8 bases. This CDR3 spans 17 amino acids. The ends lost 2 bases at V and 0 bases at J; junction bases unmatched: 6. Germline V CDR1 and CDR2: SGHRS, YFSETQ. CDR3 residues: CASSFTGGVATNEKLFF. The CDR3 DNA reads as TGCGCCAGCAGCTTTACAGGGGGAGTAGCAACTAATGAAAAACTGTTTTTT. Filled out from reference TRBV5-1 and TRBJ1-4, the complete variable domain reads KAGVTQTPRYLIKTRGQQVTLSCSPISGHRSVSWYQQTPGQGLQFLFEYFSETQRNKGNFPGRFSGRQFSNSRSEMNVSTLELGDSALYLCASSFTGGVATNEKLFFGSGTQLSVL.

J is TRBJ1-3 and V is TRBV4-3; 9 bases match TRBD1. With 1 base clipped from V and 4 bases from J, the junction kept 2 bases outside the gene matches. Germline lookup yields CDR1 LGHNA and CDR2 YSLEER. There are 15 residues in the CDR3. The CDR3 spells CASSQAGTGGNTIYF. The CDR3 bases are TGCGCCAGCAGCCAAGCCGGGACAGGGGGAAACACCATATATTTT.

This clonotype has a handful of counts. This chain links TRBV27 with TRBJ1-5; a weak D match, TRBD1 (6 bases). CDR3 size: 17 residues. V lost 3 bases to trimming and J lost 0 bases, with 15 bases between them. In germline, CDR1 is MNHEY, CDR2 SMNVEV (reference sequence). The CDR3 is CASSLSGTQYSNQPQHF. Written as DNA, the CDR3 is TGTGCCAGCAGTTTGTCCGGGACACAATATAGCAATCAGCCCCAGCATTTT.

This chain links TRBV7-2 with TRBJ2-7; D perhaps matches TRBD1 (6 bases). The CDR3 is 15 residues long. The ends were cut back, 5 bases at V and 7 bases at J, with 21 bases in the middle. Looked up from germline, CDR1 is SGHTA and CDR2 is FQGNSA. The CDR3 DNA sequence: TGTGCCAGCAGCCACGCCGGGGCAGGGGAAGTGGAGCAGTACTTC. Translation: CASSHAGAGEVEQYF.

This clonotype appeared a few times. This CDR3 reads CASSLIRGDEQFF. Here the CDR3 DNA reads TGTGCCAGCAGCTTAATCAGGGGCGATGAGCAGTTCTTC. This chain connects TRBV7-9 to TRBJ2-1, with D possibly TRBD1 on 6 matching bases. The CDR3 is made up of 13 amino acids. The germline gives CDR1 SEHNR, CDR2 FQNEAQ (reference sequence). The V end was cut by 2 bases, the J end by 8 bases, with 10 bases between.

This clonotype was picked up many times. The CDR3 region has the DNA TGCGCCAGTAGGGGGGGGGAGGGAGCGGCGGACCAAGAGACCCAGTACTTC. It yields the protein CASRGGEGAADQETQYF. The chain recombines TRBV10-2 with TRBJ2-5; weak D call: TRBD2 (7 bases). The CDR3 loop spans 17 amino acids. The V and J ends lost 9 bases and 0 bases respectively, with 23 bases between them. The germline gives CDR1 WSHSY, CDR2 SAAADI.

This clonotype was detected a few times. V and J are TRBV4-2 and TRBJ1-2; maybe TRBD1 (5 bases). V lost 5 bases and J lost 6, with 19 bases in between. The germline V gene encodes CDR1 LGHNA and CDR2 YNFKEQ. The CDR3 totals 15 residues. The CDR3 DNA sequence: TGTGCCAGCAGCACCCCGTATGACGAAGGGGATGGCTACACCTTC. Its translation: CASSTPYDEGDGYTF.

This clonotype was observed a few times. As DNA, the CDR3 is TGTGCCAGCAGCGACCGATGGGAGCAGTTCTTC. It translates to CASSDRWEQFF. The rearrangement links TRBV7-2 to TRBJ2-1; no definite D call. The germline V and J ends were trimmed by 5 bases and 10 bases, with 9 bases remaining between them. The length of the CDR3 is 11 residues. CDR1 SGHTA and CDR2 FQGNSA come from the germline V gene.

V and J are TRBV7-2 and TRBJ2-5, with a possible D match to TRBD1 (6 bases). Germline values: CDR1 SGHTA, CDR2 FQGNSA. This CDR3 is built from 14 residues. The germline V and J ends were trimmed by 5 bases and 6 bases, with 16 bases remaining between them. The CDR3: CASSPPGVGKTQYF. Written as DNA, the CDR3 is TGTGCCAGCAGCCCCCCAGGGGTTGGTAAGACCCAGTACTTC.